What follows are 4 T cell receptor beta chains derived from one specimen sequenced in a study of blood T cell repertoires in COVID-19. Clones were sequenced by immunoSEQ multiplex PCR, and TCRdb holds only the in-frame ones, with some missing. The repertoire holds around 250,000 clones, about nine tenths seen once, with around 2.9% in the top ten. Sequenced sample: peripheral blood. The source is a woman in her twenties or thirties with active or convalescent COVID-19.

DNA of the CDR3: TGTGCCAGCAGTGAGTCCGGACATGGGTATAATTCACCCCTCCACTTT. It codes for CASSESGHGYNSPLHF. The gene calls are TRBV6-1 and TRBJ1-6, with a possible D match to TRBD1 (5 bases). The CDR3 is 16 amino acids. Germline V CDR1 and CDR2: MNHNS, SASEGT. V was cut by 3 bases and J by 4 bases, with 13 bases left in between.

Of note for this clone: This sample includes further DNA sequences coding for the same CDR3. V is TRBV5-1 and J is TRBJ1-1; perhaps TRBD1 as D (6 bases). The CDR3 covers 14 residues. V was cut by 0 bases and J by 4 bases, with 10 bases left in between. Germline values: CDR1 SGHRS, CDR2 YFSETQ. The CDR3 sequence is CASSLVEGGTEAFF. The CDR3, as DNA: TGCGCCAGCAGCTTGGTTGAAGGGGGCACTGAAGCTTTCTTT.

The chain has TRBV19 and TRBJ1-1; 11 nucleotides line up with TRBD1. Trimming cost V 5 bases and J 4 bases; bases outside gene matches: 6. The CDR3 covers 15 residues. The germline V gene encodes CDR1 LNHDA and CDR2 SQIVND (reference sequence). CDR3 in DNA: TGTGCCAGTAGTGTAAGGACAGGGGGCCCCACTGAAGCTTTCTTT. Its translation is CASSVRTGGPTEAFF.

The chain is built from TRBV6-6 and TRBJ1-2; a possible D gene is TRBD1 (5 bases). The V gene lost 2 bases and the J gene lost 7 bases, with 11 bases spanning the gap. The CDR3 consists of 13 residues. CDR1 is MNHNY, CDR2 SVGAGI, per germline (reference sequence). The CDR3 sequence is CASSYGQGFGYTF. The CDR3 nucleotides read TGTGCCAGCAGTTACGGGCAGGGTTTTGGCTACACCTTC.